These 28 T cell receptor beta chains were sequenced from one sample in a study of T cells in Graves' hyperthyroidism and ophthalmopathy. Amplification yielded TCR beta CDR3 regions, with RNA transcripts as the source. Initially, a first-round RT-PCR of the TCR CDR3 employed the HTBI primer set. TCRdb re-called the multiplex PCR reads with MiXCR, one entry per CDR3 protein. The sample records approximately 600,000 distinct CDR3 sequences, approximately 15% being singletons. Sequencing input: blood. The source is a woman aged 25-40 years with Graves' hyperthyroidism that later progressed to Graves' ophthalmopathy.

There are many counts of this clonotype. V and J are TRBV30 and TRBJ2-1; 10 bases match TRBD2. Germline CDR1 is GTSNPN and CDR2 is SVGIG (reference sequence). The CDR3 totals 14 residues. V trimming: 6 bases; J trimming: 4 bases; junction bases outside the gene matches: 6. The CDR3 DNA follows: TGTGCCTGCGAAGTAGCGGGAGGTTACAATGAGCAGTTCTTC. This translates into CACEVAGGYNEQFF.

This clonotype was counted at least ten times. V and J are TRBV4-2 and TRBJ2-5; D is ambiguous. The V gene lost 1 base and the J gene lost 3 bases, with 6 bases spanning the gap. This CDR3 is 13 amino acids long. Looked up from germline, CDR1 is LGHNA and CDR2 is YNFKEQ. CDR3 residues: CASSQGAEETQYF. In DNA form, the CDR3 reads TGTGCCAGCAGCCAAGGGGCTGAAGAGACCCAGTACTTC.

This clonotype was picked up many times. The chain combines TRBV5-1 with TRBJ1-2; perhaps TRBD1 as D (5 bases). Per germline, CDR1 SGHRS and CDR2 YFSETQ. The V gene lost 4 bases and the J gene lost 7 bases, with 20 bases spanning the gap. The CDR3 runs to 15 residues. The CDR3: CASSPGGGWKTGYTF. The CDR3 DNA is TGCGCCAGCAGCCCTGGTGGGGGTTGGAAGACTGGCTACACCTTC. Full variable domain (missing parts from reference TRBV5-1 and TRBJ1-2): KAGVTQTPRYLIKTRGQQVTLSCSPISGHRSVSWYQQTPGQGLQFLFEYFSETQRNKGNFPGRFSGRQFSNSRSEMNVSTLELGDSALYLCASSPGGGWKTGYTFGSGTRLTVV.

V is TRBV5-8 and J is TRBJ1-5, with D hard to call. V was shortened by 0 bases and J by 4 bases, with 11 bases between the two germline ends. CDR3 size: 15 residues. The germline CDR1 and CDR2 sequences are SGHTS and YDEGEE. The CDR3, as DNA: TGTGCCAGCAGCTTGGTAGCCTCCTCAAATCAGCCCCAGCATTTT. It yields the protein CASSLVASSNQPQHF.

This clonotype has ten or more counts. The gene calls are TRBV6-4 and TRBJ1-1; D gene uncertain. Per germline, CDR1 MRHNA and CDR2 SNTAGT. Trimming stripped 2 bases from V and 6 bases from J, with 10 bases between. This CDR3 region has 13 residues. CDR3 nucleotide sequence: TGTGCCAGCAGTGACCATTACGCCGCTGAAGCTTTCTTT. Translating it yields CASSDHYAAEAFF.

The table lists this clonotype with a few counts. This CDR3 reads CATSDTSYEQFF. DNA of the CDR3: TGTGCCACCAGTGACACCTCCTACGAGCAGTTCTTC. The rearrangement links TRBV24-1 to TRBJ2-7; D is uncertain. The tail of the sequence fits TRBJ2-1 better, so the J call may be wrong. The CDR3 consists of 12 residues. Germline V gene data show CDR1 as KGHDR and CDR2 as SFDVKD.

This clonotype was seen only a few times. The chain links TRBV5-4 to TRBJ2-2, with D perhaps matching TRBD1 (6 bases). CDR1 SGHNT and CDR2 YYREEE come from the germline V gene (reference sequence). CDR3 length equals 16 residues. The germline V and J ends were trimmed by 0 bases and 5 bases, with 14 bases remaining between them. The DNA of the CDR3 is TGTGCCAGCAGCTTGGAACTGGGGGCAGGAACCGGGGAGCTGTTTTTT. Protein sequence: CASSLELGAGTGELFF.

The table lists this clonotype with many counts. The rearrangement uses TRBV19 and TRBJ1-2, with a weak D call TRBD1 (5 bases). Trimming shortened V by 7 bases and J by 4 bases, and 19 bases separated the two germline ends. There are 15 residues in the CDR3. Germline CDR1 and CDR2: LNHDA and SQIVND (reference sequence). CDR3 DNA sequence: TGTGCCAGTACCGATGGGGGTGAAAGGAGCTATGGCTACACCTTC. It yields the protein CASTDGGERSYGYTF.

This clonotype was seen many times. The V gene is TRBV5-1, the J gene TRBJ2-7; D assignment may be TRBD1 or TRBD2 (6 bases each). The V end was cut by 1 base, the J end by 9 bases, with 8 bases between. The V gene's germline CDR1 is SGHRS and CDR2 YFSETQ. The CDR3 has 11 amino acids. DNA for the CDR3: TGCGCCAGCAGCTTGACGGGGGCGCAGTACTTC. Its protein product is CASSLTGAQYF.

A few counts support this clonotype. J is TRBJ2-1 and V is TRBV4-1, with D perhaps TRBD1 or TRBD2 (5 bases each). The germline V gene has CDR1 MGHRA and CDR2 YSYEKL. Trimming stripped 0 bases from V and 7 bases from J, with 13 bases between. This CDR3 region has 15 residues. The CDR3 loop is CASSQDQGSANEQFF. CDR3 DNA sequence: TGCGCCAGCAGCCAAGATCAGGGTAGCGCTAATGAGCAGTTCTTC.

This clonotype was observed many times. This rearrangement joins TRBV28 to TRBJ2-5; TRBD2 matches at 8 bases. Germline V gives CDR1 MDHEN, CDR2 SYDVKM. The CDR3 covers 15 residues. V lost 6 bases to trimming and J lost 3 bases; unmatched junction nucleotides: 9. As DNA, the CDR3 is TGTGCCAGCAGACCCGGGGGGGGGCGAGAAGAGACCCAGTACTTC. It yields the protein CASRPGGGREETQYF.

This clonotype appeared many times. CDR3 loop: CASRGQGVPNEQFF. The CDR3 bases are TGTGCCAGCAGAGGACAGGGGGTTCCGAATGAGCAGTTCTTC. V and J are TRBV7-9 and TRBJ2-1; 10 bases fit TRBD1. CDR1 is SEHNR and CDR2 is FQNEAQ in the germline V gene (reference sequence). V lost 6 bases to trimming and J lost 7 bases; unmatched junction nucleotides: 6. The CDR3 has 14 residues.

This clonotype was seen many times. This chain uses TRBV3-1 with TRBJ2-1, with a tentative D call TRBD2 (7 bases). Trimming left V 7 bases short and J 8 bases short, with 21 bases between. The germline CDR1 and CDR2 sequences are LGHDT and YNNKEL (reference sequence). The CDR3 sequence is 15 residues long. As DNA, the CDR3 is TGTGCCAGCACCCCAATGGCGGGGGCGTGGTATGAGCAGTTCTTC. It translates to CASTPMAGAWYEQFF.

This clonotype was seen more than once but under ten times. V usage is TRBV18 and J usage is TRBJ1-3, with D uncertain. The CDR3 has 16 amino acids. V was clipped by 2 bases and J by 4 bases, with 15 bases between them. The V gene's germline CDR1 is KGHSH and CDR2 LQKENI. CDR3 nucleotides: TGTGCCAGCTCACCAGGGGATCTCGTCGGGGGAAACACCATATATTTT. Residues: CASSPGDLVGGNTIYF.

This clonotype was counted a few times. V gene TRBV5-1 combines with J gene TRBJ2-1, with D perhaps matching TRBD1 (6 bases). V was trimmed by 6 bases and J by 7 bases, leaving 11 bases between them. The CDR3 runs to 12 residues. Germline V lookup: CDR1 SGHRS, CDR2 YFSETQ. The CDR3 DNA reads TGCGCCAGCATCTCAGGGGTTAATGAGCAGTTCTTC. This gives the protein CASISGVNEQFF. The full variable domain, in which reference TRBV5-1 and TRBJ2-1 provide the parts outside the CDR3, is KAGVTQTPRYLIKTRGQQVTLSCSPISGHRSVSWYQQTPGQGLQFLFEYFSETQRNKGNFPGRFSGRQFSNSRSEMNVSTLELGDSALYLCASISGVNEQFFGPGTRLTVL.

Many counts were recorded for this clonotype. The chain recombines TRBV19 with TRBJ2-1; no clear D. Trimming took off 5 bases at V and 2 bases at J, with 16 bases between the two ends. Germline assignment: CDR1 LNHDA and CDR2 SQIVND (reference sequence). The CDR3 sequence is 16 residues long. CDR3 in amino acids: CASSVPSPDAYNEQFF. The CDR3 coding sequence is TGTGCCAGTAGTGTCCCCTCCCCGGACGCCTACAATGAGCAGTTCTTC. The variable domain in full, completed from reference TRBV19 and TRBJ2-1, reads DGGITQSPKYLFRKEGQNVTLSCEQNLNHDAMYWYRQDPGQGLRLIYYSQIVNDFQKGDIAEGYSVSREKKESFPLTVTSAQKNPTAFYLCASSVPSPDAYNEQFFGPGTRLTVL.

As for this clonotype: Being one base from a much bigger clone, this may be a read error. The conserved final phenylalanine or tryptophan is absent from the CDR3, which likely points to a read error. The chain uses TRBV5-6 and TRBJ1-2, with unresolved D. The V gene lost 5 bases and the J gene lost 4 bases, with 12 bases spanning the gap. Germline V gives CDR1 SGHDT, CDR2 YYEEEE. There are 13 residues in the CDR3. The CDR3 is CASSPGRTYGYTS. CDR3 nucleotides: TGTGCCAGCAGTCCCGGGAGGACCTATGGCTACACCTCC.

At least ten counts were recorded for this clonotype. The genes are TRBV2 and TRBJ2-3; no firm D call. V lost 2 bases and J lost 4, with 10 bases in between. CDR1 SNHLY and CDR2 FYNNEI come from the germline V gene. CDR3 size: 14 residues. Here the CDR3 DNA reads TGTGCCAGCAGTGAAAGGGTGGTGGCAGATACGCAGTATTTT. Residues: CASSERVVADTQYF. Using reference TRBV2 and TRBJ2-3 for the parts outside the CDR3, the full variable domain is EPEVTQTPSHQVTQMGQEVILRCVPISNHLYFYWYRQILGQKVEFLVSFYNNEISEKSEIFDDQFSVERPDGSNFTLKIRSTKLEDSAMYFCASSERVVADTQYFGPGTRLTVL.

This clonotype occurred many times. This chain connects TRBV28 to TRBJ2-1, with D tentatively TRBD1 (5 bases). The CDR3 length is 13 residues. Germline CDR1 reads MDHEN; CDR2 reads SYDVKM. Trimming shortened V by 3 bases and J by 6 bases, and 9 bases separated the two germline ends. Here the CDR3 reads CASSFGRGNEQFF. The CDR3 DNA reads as TGTGCCAGCAGTTTTGGTAGGGGCAATGAGCAGTTCTTC.

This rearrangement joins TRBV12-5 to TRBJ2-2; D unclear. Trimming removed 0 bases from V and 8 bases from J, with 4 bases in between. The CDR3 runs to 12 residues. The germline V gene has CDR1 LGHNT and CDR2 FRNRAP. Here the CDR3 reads CASGLVAGELFF. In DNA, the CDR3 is TGTGCTAGTGGTTTGGTCGCTGGGGAGCTGTTTTTT.

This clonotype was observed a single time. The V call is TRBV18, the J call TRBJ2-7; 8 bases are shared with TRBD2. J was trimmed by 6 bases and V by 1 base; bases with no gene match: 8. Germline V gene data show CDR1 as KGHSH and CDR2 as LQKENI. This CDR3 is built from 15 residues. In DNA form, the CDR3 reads TGTGCCAGCTCACCACAAGCGGGAGCCAATGTCGAGCAGTACTTC. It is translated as CASSPQAGANVEQYF. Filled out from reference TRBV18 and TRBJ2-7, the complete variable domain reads NAGVMQNPRHLVRRRGQEARLRCSPMKGHSHVYWYRQLPEEGLKFMVYLQKENIIDESGMPKERFSAEFPKEGPSILRIQQVVRGDSAAYFCASSPQAGANVEQYFGPGTRLTVT.

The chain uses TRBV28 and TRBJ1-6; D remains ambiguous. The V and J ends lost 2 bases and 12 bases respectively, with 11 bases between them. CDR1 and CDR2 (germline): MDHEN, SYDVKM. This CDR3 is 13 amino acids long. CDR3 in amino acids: CASSLLGDGPLHF. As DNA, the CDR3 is TGTGCCAGCAGTTTACTCGGAGATGGACCCCTCCACTTT.

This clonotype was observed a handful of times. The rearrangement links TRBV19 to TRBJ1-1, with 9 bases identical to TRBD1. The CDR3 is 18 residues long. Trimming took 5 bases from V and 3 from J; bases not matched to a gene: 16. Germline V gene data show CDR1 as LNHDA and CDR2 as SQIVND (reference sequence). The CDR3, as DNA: TGTGCCAGTAGTGTCCATCCCGGAACAGGGGGCTACGACACTGAAGCTTTCTTT. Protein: CASSVHPGTGGYDTEAFF.

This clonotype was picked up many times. CDR3 nucleotides: TGTGCCATCGGACGGGAAAGCTCTGGAAACACCATATATTTT. Its protein is CAIGRESSGNTIYF. This sequence joins TRBV7-2 and TRBJ1-3; D remains unclear. The CDR3 has 14 amino acids. V was shortened by 10 bases and J by 0 bases, with 13 bases between the two germline ends. Germline assignment: CDR1 SGHTA and CDR2 FQGNSA.

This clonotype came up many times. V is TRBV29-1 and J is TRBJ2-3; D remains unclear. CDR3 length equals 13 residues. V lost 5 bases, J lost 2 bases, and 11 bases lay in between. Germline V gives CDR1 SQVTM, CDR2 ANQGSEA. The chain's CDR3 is CSVSPPLTDTQYF. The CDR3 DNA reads TGCAGCGTTAGCCCTCCCCTCACAGATACGCAGTATTTT.

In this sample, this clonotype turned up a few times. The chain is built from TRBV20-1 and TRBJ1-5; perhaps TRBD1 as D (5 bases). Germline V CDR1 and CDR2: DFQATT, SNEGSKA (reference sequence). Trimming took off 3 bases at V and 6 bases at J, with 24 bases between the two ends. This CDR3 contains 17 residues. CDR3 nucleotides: TGCAGTGCTAGTAGTACGAGAGTGACAGAAACTTTTCAGCCCCAGCATTTT. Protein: CSASSTRVTETFQPQHF.

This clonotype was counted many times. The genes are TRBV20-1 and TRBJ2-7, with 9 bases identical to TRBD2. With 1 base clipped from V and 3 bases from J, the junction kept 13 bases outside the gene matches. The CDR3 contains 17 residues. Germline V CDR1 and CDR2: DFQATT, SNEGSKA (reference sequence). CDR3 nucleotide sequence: TGCAGTGCTAGAGCGTTGGAGCGGGAGGAGGTTTTCTACGAGCAGTACTTC. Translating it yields CSARALEREEVFYEQYF.

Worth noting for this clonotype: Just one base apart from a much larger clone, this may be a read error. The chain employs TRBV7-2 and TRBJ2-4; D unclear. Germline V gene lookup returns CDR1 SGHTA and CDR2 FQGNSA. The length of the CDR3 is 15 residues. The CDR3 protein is CAGSSPPVEQHIQYF. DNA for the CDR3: TGTGCCGGCAGCTCACCGCCCGTGGAGCAGCACATTCAGTACTTC.